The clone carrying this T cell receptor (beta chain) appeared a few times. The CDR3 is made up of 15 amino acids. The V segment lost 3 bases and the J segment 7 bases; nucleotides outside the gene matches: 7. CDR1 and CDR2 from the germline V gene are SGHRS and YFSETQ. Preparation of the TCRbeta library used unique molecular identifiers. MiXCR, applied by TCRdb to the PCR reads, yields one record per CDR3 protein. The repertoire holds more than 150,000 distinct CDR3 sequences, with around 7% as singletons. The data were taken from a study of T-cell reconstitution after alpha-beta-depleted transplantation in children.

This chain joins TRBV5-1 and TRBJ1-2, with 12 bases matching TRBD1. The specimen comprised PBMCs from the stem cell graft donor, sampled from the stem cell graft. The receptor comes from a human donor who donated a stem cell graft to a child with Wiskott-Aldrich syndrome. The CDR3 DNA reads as TGCGCCAGCAGCTCTCCGGGACAGGGGGCGCTTGGCTACACCTTC. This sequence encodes CASSSPGQGALGYTF.